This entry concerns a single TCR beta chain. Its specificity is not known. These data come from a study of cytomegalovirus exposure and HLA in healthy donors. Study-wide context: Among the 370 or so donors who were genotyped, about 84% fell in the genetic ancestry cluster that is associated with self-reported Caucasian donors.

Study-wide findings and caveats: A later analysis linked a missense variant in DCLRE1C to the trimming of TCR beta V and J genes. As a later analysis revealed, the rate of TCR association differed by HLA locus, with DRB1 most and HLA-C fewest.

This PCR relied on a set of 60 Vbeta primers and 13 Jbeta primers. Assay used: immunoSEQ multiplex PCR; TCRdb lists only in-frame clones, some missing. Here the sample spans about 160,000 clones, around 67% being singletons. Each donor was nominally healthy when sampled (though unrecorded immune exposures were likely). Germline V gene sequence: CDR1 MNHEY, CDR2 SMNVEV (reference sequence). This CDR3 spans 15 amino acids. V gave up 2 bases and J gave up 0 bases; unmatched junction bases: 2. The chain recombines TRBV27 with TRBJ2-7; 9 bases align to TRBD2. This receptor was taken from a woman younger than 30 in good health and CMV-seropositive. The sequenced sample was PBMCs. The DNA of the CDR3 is TGTGCCAGCAGTTTACTAGCGGGGACCTCCTACGAGCAGTACTTC. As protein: CASSLLAGTSYEQYF.